Sequencing of this T cell receptor (beta chain) was carried out in a study of T-cell reconstitution after alpha-beta-depleted transplantation in children. The study, taken as a whole, reports: Approximately two months post-transplant, alpha-beta T cells reportedly originated from several hundred expanded graft clones. T-cell numbers and diversity one year post-transplant derived largely from freshly generated T cells. The origin of high day-60 TCRbeta diversity in some patients lay in surviving recipient T cells and thymic progenitors.

V lost 3 bases, J lost 6 bases, and 1 base stayed unmatched. The CDR3 extends over 13 amino acids. The germline CDR1 and CDR2 sequences are MDHEN and SYDVKM. On this clonotype itself: Its specificity is unknown.

This sample's TCRbeta library carried unique molecular identifier barcodes. TCRdb used MiXCR to reprocess the PCR reads, holding one entry per CDR3 protein. The data show 450,000 to 700,000 distinct CDR3 sequences, over 25% seen once. Sequencing used PBMCs, obtained before TCRalphabeta/CD19-depleted stem cell transplant. V gene TRBV28 combines with J gene TRBJ1-5; 8 bases map to TRBD1. The sequence was obtained from a boy less than two years old with Wiskott-Aldrich syndrome, due to receive a stem cell transplant. The CDR3 DNA sequence: TGTGCCAGCAGTTTGACAGGGGCTCAGCCCCAGCATTTT. It yields the protein CASSLTGAQPQHF.